This TCR beta chain was documented in a study of neurological immune-mediated disorders. Whole-study results and caveats: Healthy controls had more TCR clonal expansion than multiple sclerosis, which showed the least, whereas HTLV-1-associated myelopathy showed the most.

A total of 2 million PBMCs stored at -80 degrees C provided the unsorted libraries. Synthesis of cDNA was performed by 5'RACE using 10-nucleotide random UMIs. TCRdb passed the 5' RACE reads through MiXCR, listing each CDR3 protein once. This table holds about 84,000 distinct CDR3 sequences, about 9.4% found once. At least ten counts were recorded for this clonotype. Its antigen is undetermined. Germline assignment: CDR1 LGHDT and CDR2 YNNKEL (reference sequence). CDR3 length equals 11 residues. Trimming shortened V by 4 bases and J by 7 bases, and 7 bases separated the two germline ends. The TCR was taken from a man aged 35 to 55 in good health. Sequencing input: PBMCs. The chain uses TRBV3-1 and TRBJ1-1; D ambiguous. This chain's CDR3 is CASSRYGEAFF. The CDR3 DNA reads as TGTGCCAGCAGCCGGTACGGTGAAGCTTTCTTT.